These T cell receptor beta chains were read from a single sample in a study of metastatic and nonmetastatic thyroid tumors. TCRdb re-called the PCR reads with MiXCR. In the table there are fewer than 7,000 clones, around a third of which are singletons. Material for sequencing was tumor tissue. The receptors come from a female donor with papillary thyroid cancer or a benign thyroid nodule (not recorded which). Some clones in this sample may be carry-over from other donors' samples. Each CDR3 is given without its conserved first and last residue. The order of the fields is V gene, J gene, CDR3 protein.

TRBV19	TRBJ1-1	ASSEYGNTEAF
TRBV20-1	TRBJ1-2	SASHSENYGYT
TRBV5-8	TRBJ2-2	SSSSWTSPGELF
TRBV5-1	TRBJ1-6	ASSLDGARNSPLH
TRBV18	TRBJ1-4	ASSLTGDRAFGVEKLF
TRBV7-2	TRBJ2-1	ASSFRGTGYNEQF
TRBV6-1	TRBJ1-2	AITEGVQGYGYT
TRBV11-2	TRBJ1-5	ASSSDPISVNQPQH
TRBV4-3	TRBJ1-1	ASSQDLGRMNTEAF
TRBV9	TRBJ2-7	ASSLQGDYEQY
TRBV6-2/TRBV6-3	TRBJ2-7	ASSYAITGTPARLSYEQY
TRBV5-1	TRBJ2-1	ASSIPGLPSYNEQF
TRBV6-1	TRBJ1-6	ASRPRQGHNSPLH
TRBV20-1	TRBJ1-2	SARDLGSRLPD
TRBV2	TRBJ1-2	ASAANYGYT
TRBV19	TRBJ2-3	ASSMTGSTDTQY
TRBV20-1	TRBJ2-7	SARTGYSYEQY
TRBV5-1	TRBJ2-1	ASSFSGQANEQF
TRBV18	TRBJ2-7	ASSPGTATYEQY
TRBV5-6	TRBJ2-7	ASSLVLSGGEQY
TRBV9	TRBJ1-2	ASSPRSDDRGGFYGYT
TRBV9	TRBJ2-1	ASSVAFDAYNEQF
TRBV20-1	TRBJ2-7	SARVPGQDEQY
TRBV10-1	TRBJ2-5	ASIGLAGGYQETQY
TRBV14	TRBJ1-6	ASSQAPNSPLH
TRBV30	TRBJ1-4	ACRRYGEKLF
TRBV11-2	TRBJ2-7	ASSLAGGTYEQY
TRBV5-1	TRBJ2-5	ASSSADLQETQY
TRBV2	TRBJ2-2	ASRGGGAETWELF
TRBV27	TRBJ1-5	ANNQPQH
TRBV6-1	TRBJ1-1	AARGPDRNTEAF
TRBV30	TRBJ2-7	AWRYKGSDEQY
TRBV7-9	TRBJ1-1	ASSQKTGEAF
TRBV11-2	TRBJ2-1	ASGTGARQGNEQF
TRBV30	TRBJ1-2	AWSAGQGDGYT
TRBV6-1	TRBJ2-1	ASSENSLRATSGNEQF
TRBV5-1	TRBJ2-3	ASSLADRTDTQY
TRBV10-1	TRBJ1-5	ASSEQQGVDQPQH
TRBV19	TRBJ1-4	ASSPRQGDTNEKLF
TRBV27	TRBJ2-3	ASSFSTDTQY
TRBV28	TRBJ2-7	ASGTVSEQY
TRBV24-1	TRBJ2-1	ATSEDGSDEQF
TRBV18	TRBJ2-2	ASSPGSSTGELF
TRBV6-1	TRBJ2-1	ASSLDRGDEQF
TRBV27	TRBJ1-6	ASSLSSVSYNSPLH
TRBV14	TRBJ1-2	ASSPDINYGYT
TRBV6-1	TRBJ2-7	ASNVGQGSYEQY
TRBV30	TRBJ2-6	GGGTGANVLT
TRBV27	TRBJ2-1	ASSLSRGYGNEQF
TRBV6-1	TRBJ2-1	ASSLQGAPGNEQF
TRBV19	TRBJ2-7	ASSPTSGSPLYEQY
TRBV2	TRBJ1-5	ASTRQGASNQPQH
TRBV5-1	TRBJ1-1	ASSLVPGGQNTEAF
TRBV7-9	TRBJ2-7	ASGSSSEQY